One and the same sample provided the 18 T cell receptor beta chains below, sequenced in a study of blood T cell repertoires in COVID-19. TCRdb's table, derived via immunoSEQ multiplex PCR, lists solely in-frame clones and lacks some. The table records 400,000 to 550,000 clones, nearly 90% of them present only once. Input material: PBMCs or T cells enriched from blood (not recorded which). These receptors were obtained from a woman under 30 with acute COVID-19.

The count of this clone is one. The chain uses TRBV14 and TRBJ1-2; 9 bases map to TRBD1. CDR1 SGHDN and CDR2 FVKESK come from the germline V gene. The junction had 2 bases not matched to a gene; V was cut back by 5 bases and J by 7 bases. This CDR3 has 12 residues. In DNA, the CDR3 is TGTGCCAGCAGCGGACAGGGGTTTGGCTACACCTTC. Its translation is CASSGQGFGYTF.

A single count supports this clone. In DNA form, the CDR3 reads TGTGCCAGTAGTATAGGGACAGGGGATAACATTCAGTACTTC. Amino acids: CASSIGTGDNIQYF. The chain combines TRBV19 with TRBJ2-4, with TRBD1 matching 9 bases. The CDR3 has 14 amino acids. V trimming: 1 base; J trimming: 7 bases; junction bases outside the gene matches: 2. CDR1 LNHDA and CDR2 SQIVND come from the germline V gene (reference sequence). The variable domain in full, completed from reference TRBV19 and TRBJ2-4, reads DGGITQSPKYLFRKEGQNVTLSCEQNLNHDAMYWYRQDPGQGLRLIYYSQIVNDFQKGDIAEGYSVSREKKESFPLTVTSAQKNPTAFYLCASSIGTGDNIQYFGAGTRLSVL.

The chain combines TRBV14 with TRBJ2-5; 8 bases line up with TRBD2. The CDR3 runs 16 residues. The V and J ends lost 0 bases and 6 bases, in that order; junction bases with no gene match: 9. Germline V gene lookup returns CDR1 SGHDN and CDR2 FVKESK. CDR3 bases: TGTGCCAGCAGCCAAGAAACTAGCGGAGTGGTAAAGACCCAGTACTTC. It specifies CASSQETSGVVKTQYF.

The V gene is TRBV7-9, the J gene TRBJ1-1, with D maybe TRBD1 (5 bases). CDR3 length: 15 amino acids. Germline V lookup: CDR1 SEHNR, CDR2 FQNEAQ (reference sequence). V shed 5 bases and J shed 5 bases, with 18 bases lying between them. DNA of the CDR3: TGTGCCAGCAGCCCCCGTCGGGGGGTAGAGACTGAAGCTTTCTTT. Translated: CASSPRRGVETEAFF.

V is TRBV14 and J is TRBJ1-1; D unclear. Trimming pared 5 bases from V and 5 bases from J, leaving 9 bases between. This CDR3 is built from 12 residues. Germline assignment: CDR1 SGHDN and CDR2 FVKESK. The CDR3: CASSSDMTEAFF. The CDR3 DNA is TGTGCCAGCAGCTCCGACATGACTGAAGCTTTCTTT.

This clone was observed a single time. The chain has TRBV4-1 and TRBJ2-4, with D perhaps TRBD2 (5 bases). Trimming shortened V by 1 base and J by 5 bases, and 12 bases separated the two germline ends. This CDR3 contains 15 residues. Germline assignment: CDR1 MGHRA and CDR2 YSYEKL. The CDR3, as DNA: TGCGCCAGCAGCCAAGGTCACTTGCGGGAAAACATTCAGTACTTC. Translation: CASSQGHLRENIQYF.

This chain joins TRBV3-1 (or the pseudogene TRBV3-2) and TRBJ2-1; tentative D call: TRBD2 (6 bases). Germline loops: CDR1 LGHDT, CDR2 YNNKEL (reference sequence). The CDR3 runs 14 residues. Trimming stripped 4 bases from V and 3 bases from J, with 10 bases between. CDR3 DNA sequence: TGTGCCAGCAGCCTTGGGGACTTCTACAATGAGCAGTTCTTC. Translating gives CASSLGDFYNEQFF.

The J gene is TRBJ1-1, the V gene TRBV5-1; 7 nucleotides line up with TRBD1. The junction had 10 bases not matched to a gene; V was cut back by 5 bases and J by 3 bases. Per germline, CDR1 SGHRS and CDR2 YFSETQ. The CDR3 is 15 residues long. The CDR3: CASSRTGVRYTEAFF. The CDR3 DNA follows: TGCGCCAGCAGTCGTACAGGGGTGAGGTACACTGAAGCTTTCTTT.

This chain links TRBV3-1 (or the pseudogene TRBV3-2) with TRBJ2-7; D might be TRBD1 (6 bases). Germline CDR1 reads LGHDT; CDR2 reads YNNKEL (reference sequence). The V and J ends lost 4 bases and 9 bases respectively, with 13 bases between them. The CDR3 is 12 residues long. CDR3 sequence: CASSPDRFGQYF. The CDR3 DNA is TGTGCCAGCAGCCCAGACAGGTTTGGGCAGTACTTC.

The genes are TRBV30 and TRBJ2-5, with 12 bases identical to TRBD2. The germline gives CDR1 GTSNPN, CDR2 SVGIG (reference sequence). The CDR3 has 14 residues. V lost 3 bases to trimming and J lost 5 bases; unmatched junction nucleotides: 4. DNA for the CDR3: TGTGCCTGGAGGACTAGCGGGAGTCGGGAGACCCAGTACTTC. It is translated as CAWRTSGSRETQYF.

The chain is built from TRBV6-6 and TRBJ2-7, with D possibly TRBD2 on 6 matching bases. V lost 8 bases and J lost 2, with 22 bases in between. The CDR3 is made up of 16 amino acids. From germline, CDR1 is MNHNY and CDR2 SVGAGI (reference sequence). The CDR3 nucleotides read TGTGCCAGCCGACCCCCATCGAGCGGGCGCACCTACGAGCAGTACTTC. Protein: CASRPPSSGRTYEQYF.

This chain links TRBV4-3 with TRBJ2-1; perhaps TRBD2 as D (6 bases). The CDR3 loop spans 15 amino acids. CDR1 is LGHNA and CDR2 is YSLEER in the germline V gene. Deletions cut 2 bases from V and 4 bases from J, with 12 bases between. In nucleotides, the CDR3 is TGCGCCAGCAGCCAAAGTTTAGCGGAGTACAATGAGCAGTTCTTC. It specifies CASSQSLAEYNEQFF.

This chain joins TRBV24-1 and TRBJ2-2; 8 bases map to TRBD2. With V trimmed by 9 bases and J by 5 bases, 10 bases remained unmatched. Germline loops: CDR1 KGHDR, CDR2 SFDVKD. CDR3 length: 15 residues. The CDR3 sequence: CATAAGGGRTGELFF. The CDR3 nucleotides are TGTGCCACCGCAGCCGGCGGGGGGCGGACCGGGGAGCTGTTTTTT.

The J gene is TRBJ1-4, the V gene TRBV19; no clear D gene. The CDR3 extends over 13 amino acids. Germline V gene sequence: CDR1 LNHDA, CDR2 SQIVND (reference sequence). Trimming shortened V by 4 bases and J by 4 bases, and 7 bases separated the two germline ends. The CDR3 sequence is CASSREFNEKLFF. Written as DNA, the CDR3 is TGTGCCAGTAGTAGGGAGTTTAATGAAAAACTGTTTTTT.

The rearrangement joins TRBV10-3 to TRBJ1-2; D gene ambiguous. CDR1 is ENHRY, CDR2 SYGVKD, per germline. V lost 2 bases and J lost 4, with 11 bases in between. The CDR3 extends over 14 amino acids. CDR3 coding DNA: TGTGCCATCAGTGAGCCTACAGCCCTCTATGGCTACACCTTC. This translates into CAISEPTALYGYTF.

This clone came up once. V gene TRBV4-3 combines with J gene TRBJ2-2; a weak D match, TRBD2 (6 bases). The germline V gene has CDR1 LGHNA and CDR2 YSLEER. CDR3 length equals 16 residues. Trimming left V 0 bases short and J 5 bases short, with 13 bases between. CDR3 loop: CASSQDSRESTGELFF. CDR3 bases: TGCGCCAGCAGCCAAGATAGTCGGGAGTCGACCGGGGAGCTGTTTTTT.

The rearrangement joins TRBV29-1 to TRBJ2-1; 8 nucleotides agree with TRBD2. Per the germline V gene, CDR1 is SQVTM and CDR2 is ANQGSEA. The length of the CDR3 is 15 residues. The ends lost 6 bases at V and 1 base at J; junction bases unmatched: 8. The CDR3 is CSVQSGGPSYNEQFF. DNA for the CDR3: TGCAGCGTACAGAGCGGGGGCCCATCCTACAATGAGCAGTTCTTC.

This clone was seen once. This rearrangement joins TRBV13 to TRBJ1-2; TRBD1 agrees at 7 bases. The junction had 12 bases not matched to a gene; V was cut back by 4 bases and J by 4 bases. This CDR3 has 16 amino acids. CDR1 is PRHDT and CDR2 is FYEKMQ in the germline V gene (reference sequence). CDR3 sequence: CASSSTETGAAYGYTF. In nucleotides, the CDR3 is TGTGCCAGCAGCTCGACTGAAACAGGGGCCGCCTATGGCTACACCTTC. Together with reference TRBV13 and TRBJ1-2, the CDR3 gives the full variable domain: AAGVIQSPRHLIKEKRETATLKCYPIPRHDTVYWYQQGPGQDPQFLISFYEKMQSDKGSIPDRFSAQQFSDYHSELNMSSLELGDSALYFCASSSTETGAAYGYTFGSGTRLTVV.